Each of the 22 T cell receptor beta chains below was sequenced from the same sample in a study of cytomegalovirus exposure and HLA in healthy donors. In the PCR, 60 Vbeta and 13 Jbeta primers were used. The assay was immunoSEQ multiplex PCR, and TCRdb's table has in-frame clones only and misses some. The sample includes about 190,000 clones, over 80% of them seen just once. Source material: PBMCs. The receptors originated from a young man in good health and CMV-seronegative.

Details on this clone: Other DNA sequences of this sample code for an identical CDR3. This CDR3 reads CASSGLAGGPDTQYF. CDR3 DNA: TGTGCCAGCAGTGGACTAGCGGGAGGGCCAGATACGCAGTATTTT. This chain connects TRBV6-1 to TRBJ2-3; TRBD2 agrees at 14 bases. Germline CDR1 and CDR2: MNHNS and SASEGT. This CDR3 spans 15 amino acids. Losses at the gene ends were 4 bases for V and 4 bases for J; bases not matched to a gene: 1.

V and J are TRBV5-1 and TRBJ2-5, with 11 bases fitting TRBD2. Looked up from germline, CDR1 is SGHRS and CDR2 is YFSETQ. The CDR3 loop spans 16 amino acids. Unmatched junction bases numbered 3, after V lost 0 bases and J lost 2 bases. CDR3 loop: CASSLDASGGQETQYF. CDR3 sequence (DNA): TGCGCCAGCAGCTTGGATGCTAGCGGGGGGCAAGAGACCCAGTACTTC.

DNA for the CDR3: TGCAGCGTTGGGGGCCGGAATCAAGAGACCCAGTACTTC. It yields the protein CSVGGRNQETQYF. This rearrangement joins TRBV29-1 to TRBJ2-5, with D perhaps TRBD1 (5 bases). The CDR3 sequence is 13 residues long. Germline V lookup: CDR1 SQVTM, CDR2 ANQGSEA. The V end was cut by 4 bases, the J end by 2 bases, with 11 bases between.

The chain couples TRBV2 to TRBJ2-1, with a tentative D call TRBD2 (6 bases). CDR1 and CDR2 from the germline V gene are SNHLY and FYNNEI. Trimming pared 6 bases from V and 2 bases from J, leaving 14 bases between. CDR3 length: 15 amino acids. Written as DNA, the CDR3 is TGTGCCAGCAGACTGGCCGGGGGAGCCTACAATGAGCAGTTCTTC. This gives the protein CASRLAGGAYNEQFF.

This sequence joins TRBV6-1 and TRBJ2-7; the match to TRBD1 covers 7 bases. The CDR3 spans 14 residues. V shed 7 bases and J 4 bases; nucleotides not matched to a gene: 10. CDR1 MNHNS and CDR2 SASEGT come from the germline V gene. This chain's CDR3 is CASTQGPGEYEQYF. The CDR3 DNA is TGTGCCAGCACACAGGGGCCCGGTGAGTACGAGCAGTACTTC.

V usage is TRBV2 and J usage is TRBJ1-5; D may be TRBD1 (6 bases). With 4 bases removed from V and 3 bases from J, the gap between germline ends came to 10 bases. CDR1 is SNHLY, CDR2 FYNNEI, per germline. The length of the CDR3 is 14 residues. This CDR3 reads CASSVQGNNQPQHF. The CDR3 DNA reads TGTGCCAGCAGTGTACAGGGAAACAATCAGCCCCAGCATTTT.

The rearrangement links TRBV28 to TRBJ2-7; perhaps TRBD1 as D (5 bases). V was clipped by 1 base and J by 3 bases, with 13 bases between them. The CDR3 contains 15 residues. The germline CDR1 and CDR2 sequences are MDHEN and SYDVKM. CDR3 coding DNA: TGTGCCAGCAGTTTATTTGTGGACAAAGGCTACGAGCAGTACTTC. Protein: CASSLFVDKGYEQYF.

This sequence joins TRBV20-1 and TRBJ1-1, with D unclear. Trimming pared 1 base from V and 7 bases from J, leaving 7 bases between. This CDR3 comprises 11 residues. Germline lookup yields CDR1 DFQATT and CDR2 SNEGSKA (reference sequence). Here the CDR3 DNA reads TGCAGTGCTAGAGTAAGTAGTGAAGCTTTCTTT. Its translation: CSARVSSEAFF.

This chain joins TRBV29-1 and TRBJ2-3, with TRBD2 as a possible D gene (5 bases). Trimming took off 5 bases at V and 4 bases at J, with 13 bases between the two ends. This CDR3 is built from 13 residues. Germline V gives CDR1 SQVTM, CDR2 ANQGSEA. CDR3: CSVTSVGADTQYF. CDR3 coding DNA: TGCAGCGTTACCTCGGTCGGGGCAGATACGCAGTATTTT.

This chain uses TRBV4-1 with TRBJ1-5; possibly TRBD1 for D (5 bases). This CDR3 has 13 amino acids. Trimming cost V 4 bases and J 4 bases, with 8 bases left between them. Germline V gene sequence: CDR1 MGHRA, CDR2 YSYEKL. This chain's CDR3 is CASSLPGNQPQHF. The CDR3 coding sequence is TGCGCCAGCAGCCTACCAGGGAATCAGCCCCAGCATTTT.

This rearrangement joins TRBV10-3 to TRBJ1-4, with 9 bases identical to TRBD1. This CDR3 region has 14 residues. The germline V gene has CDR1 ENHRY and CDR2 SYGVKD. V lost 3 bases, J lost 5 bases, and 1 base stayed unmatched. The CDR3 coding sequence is TGTGCCATCAGTGATGGGACAGGGAATGAAAAACTGTTTTTT. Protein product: CAISDGTGNEKLFF.

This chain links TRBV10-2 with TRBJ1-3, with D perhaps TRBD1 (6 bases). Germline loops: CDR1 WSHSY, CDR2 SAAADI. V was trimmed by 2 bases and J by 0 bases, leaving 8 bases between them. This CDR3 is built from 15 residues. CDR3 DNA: TGCGCCAGCAGTGAGGACAGGAACTCTGGAAACACCATATATTTT. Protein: CASSEDRNSGNTIYF.

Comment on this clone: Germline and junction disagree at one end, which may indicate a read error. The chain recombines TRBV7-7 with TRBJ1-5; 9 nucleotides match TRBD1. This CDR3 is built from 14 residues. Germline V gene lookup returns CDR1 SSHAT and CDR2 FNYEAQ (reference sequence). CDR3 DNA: TGTGCTAGCAGCCCGGACAGGGGAGGACAGCCCCAGCATTTT. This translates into CASSPDRGGQPQHF.

The CDR3: CASSAGSSSQQYF. CDR3 bases: TGTGCCAGCTCAGCCGGGTCCTCGTCGCAGCAGTACTTC. The chain employs TRBV18 and TRBJ2-7, with no clear D. Per germline, CDR1 KGHSH and CDR2 LQKENI. This CDR3 has 13 residues. V was trimmed by 5 bases and J by 8 bases, leaving 16 bases between them.

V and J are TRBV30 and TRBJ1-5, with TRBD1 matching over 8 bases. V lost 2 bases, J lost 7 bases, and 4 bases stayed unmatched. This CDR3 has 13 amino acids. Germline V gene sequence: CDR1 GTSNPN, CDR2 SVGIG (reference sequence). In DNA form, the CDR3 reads TGTGCCTGGAGTCGCGGACAGGGACAGCCCCAGCATTTT. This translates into CAWSRGQGQPQHF.

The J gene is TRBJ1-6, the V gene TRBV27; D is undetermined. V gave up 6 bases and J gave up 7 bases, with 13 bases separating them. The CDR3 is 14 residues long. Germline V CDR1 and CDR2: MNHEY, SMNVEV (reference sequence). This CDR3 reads CASSPRAPNSPLHF. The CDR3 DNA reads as TGTGCCAGCAGCCCTCGCGCGCCAAATTCACCCCTCCACTTT.

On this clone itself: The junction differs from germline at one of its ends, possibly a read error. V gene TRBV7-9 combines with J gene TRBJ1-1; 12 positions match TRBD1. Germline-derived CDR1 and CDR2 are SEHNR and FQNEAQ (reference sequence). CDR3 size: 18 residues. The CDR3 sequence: CSSSLGSWDRGLFTEAFF. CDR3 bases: TGTTCCAGCAGCTTAGGTTCCTGGGACAGGGGGCTCTTTACTGAAGCTTTCTTT.

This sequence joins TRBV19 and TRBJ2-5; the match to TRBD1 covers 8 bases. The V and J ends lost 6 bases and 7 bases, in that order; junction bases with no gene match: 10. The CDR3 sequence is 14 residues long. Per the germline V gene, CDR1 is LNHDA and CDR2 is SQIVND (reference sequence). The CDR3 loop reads CASRAGGQGGTQYF. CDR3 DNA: TGTGCCAGTAGGGCAGGGGGCCAGGGCGGGACCCAGTACTTC.

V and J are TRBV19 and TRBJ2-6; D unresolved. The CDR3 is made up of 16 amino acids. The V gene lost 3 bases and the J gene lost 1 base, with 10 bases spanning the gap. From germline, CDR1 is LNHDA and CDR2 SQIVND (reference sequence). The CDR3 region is CASSIYSVSGANVLTF. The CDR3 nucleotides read TGTGCCAGTAGTATCTATTCGGTTTCTGGGGCCAACGTCCTGACTTTC.

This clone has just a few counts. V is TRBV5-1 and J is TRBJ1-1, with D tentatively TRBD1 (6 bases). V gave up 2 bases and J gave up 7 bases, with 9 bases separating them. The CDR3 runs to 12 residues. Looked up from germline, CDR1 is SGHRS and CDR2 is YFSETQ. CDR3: CASSFTGYEAFF. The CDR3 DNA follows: TGCGCCAGCAGCTTTACAGGGTATGAAGCTTTCTTT.

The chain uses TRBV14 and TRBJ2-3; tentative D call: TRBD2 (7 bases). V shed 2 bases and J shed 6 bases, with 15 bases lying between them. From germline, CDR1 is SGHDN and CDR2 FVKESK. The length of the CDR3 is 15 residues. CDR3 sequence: CASSQTAGAWDTQYF. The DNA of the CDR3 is TGTGCCAGCAGCCAAACGGCGGGGGCCTGGGATACGCAGTATTTT. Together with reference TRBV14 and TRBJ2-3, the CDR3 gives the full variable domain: EAGVTQFPSHSVIEKGQTVTLRCDPISGHDNLYWYRRVMGKEIKFLLHFVKESKQDESGMPNNRFLAERTGGTYSTLKVQPAELEDSGVYFCASSQTAGAWDTQYFGPGTRLTVL.

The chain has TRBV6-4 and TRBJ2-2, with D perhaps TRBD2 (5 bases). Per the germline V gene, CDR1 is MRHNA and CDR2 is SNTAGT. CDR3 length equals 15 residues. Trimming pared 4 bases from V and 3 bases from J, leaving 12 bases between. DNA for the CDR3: TGTGCCAGCAGTGGAAGAGGGAAGGACACCGGGGAGCTGTTTTTT. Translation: CASSGRGKDTGELFF.